This TCR beta chain is from a study of cytomegalovirus exposure and HLA in healthy donors (dated by TCRdb to the late 2010s). For the study in its entirety: An earlier analysis of roughly 630 of the donors reported roughly 300 Gb of sequence data and some 120 million unique TCR beta sequences from 150 million to 200 million T cells. Roughly 290 gigabases of sequencing data and around 90 million unique TCR sequences made up an early release that covered approximately 620 HLA-typed donors. The genetic ancestry cluster associated with self-reported Caucasian donors included roughly 84% of the approximately 400 genotyped donors. The study aimed to test whether signatures of past pathogen exposure could be identified by cataloging public T cell receptors. The study profiled the T cell repertoires of 500 to 800 subjects by immunosequencing and related them to cytomegalovirus serostatus. Besides the first cohort of more than 650 subjects, a separate validation cohort made up of 120 or so different subjects was used. To predict cytomegalovirus infection status, the study brought together high-throughput TCR immunosequencing, statistical association of individual TCRs with disease status, and machine learning. A later analysis re-examined previously published TCR beta repertoires from about 700 donors and added high-resolution HLA genotyping to investigate patterns of TCR occurrence. Rather than drawing on any new phenotypic data, the later analysis identified candidate immune exposures from TCR beta sequences and the way those sequences occurred across donors. To decide whether each TCR beta V gene segment behaved as functional or pseudogenic, an earlier analysis of approximately 600 of the donors relied on high-throughput TCR beta sequencing. Donor age, sex, ethnicity and CMV serostatus were compiled alongside the repertoire data. In a later genetic analysis, genome-wide SNP genotypes for about 65% of the roughly 700 donors were used, and that subset was treated as a discovery cohort. Every repertoire in the discovery cohort had been generated on one and the same sequencing platform. HLA typing included class I and class II loci at four-digit resolution. Typing coverage differed by locus: A, B, C, DRB1 and DQB1 were typed in about 620-640 donors, DQA1 in 522, DPA1 in 600 to 610, and DPB1 in just under 490. Roughly 5 DR-DQ haplotypes were handled as single units for association and clustering, since linkage in the cohort was strong. Among 300 to 500 genotyped donors of the cohort, an average of around 220,000 unique TCR beta nucleotide sequences was sequenced per donor, of which 15% to 20% were non-productive.

The CDR3 spans 13 residues, from the cysteine through the phenylalanine. Only the CDR3 region is kept as DNA, spanning 39 bases read in frame from base 1. Cut back by 2 bases and 6 bases, the V and J ends lie 11 bases apart. The germline V gene encodes CDR1 MNHNS and CDR2 SASEGT. As for this clone: This clone's antigen is unknown. Base qualities are not recorded, but no much larger clone differs from it by a single base.

The cohort comprised 666 healthy bone marrow donors. Cohort members were all nominally healthy when sampled, although unrecorded immune exposures were likely present. CMV serostatus was recorded as positive for some 300 and negative for about 50% of the roughly 670 cohort members, whereas no CMV serostatus was recorded for the donor in question. A peripheral blood sample was collected from each donor, and TCR beta sequencing was performed on peripheral blood mononuclear cells. Genomic DNA was extracted from the blood cell samples with the Qiagen DNeasy Blood Extraction Kit. The protocol used for the library was the immunoSEQ multiplex PCR assay. For the multiplex PCR, a mixture combining 60 forward primers for TCR Vbeta segments and 13 reverse primers for TCR Jbeta segments was used. Amplification of the CDR3 region of rearranged TCR beta genes was performed with a multiplex PCR assay on genomic DNA. The Illumina HiSeq System was used to sequence the amplified TCR beta libraries as 87-base-pair reads. For the original study's pipeline: In a later analysis, 70 million to 95 million unique TCR beta chains were counted across the 500 to 700 repertoires, and approximately 11 million of these chains were shared by at least two donors. Raw reads were error-corrected and collapsed into unique sequences by a nearest-neighbor algorithm in which closely related sequences were merged to remove PCR and sequencing errors. Alignment of CDR3 sequences to IMGT reference sequences was used to assign V, D and J gene segments. For a sequence to be retained, a match of at least six nucleotides was required to both a V gene segment and a J gene segment. Rearrangements were classified as productive when the CDR3 lacked stop codons and remained in frame with V and J, and all other rearrangements were classified as non-productive. CDR3 was defined by IMGT convention, running from the second conserved V-encoded cysteine to the conserved J-encoded phenylalanine. Sequences without an unambiguous match to a single V gene segment were excluded from the earlier analysis of about 630 of the donors. In an earlier analysis of some 590 of the donors, a V segment was called functional when productive rearrangements were above 56.7%, and segregating when the standard deviation between donors exceeded 5%. A statistical classification framework was built to diagnose cytomegalovirus status from the catalog of TCR beta chain sequences. V and J gene assignment, in a later analysis, came from comparing TCR nucleotide sequences with IMGT/GENE-DB human TR gene sequences. In a later analysis, CDR3 sequences and most-parsimonious VDJ recombination scenarios were assigned using the TCRdist pipeline. In a later analysis, each TCR beta chain was defined by its CDR3 amino acid sequence together with its V-gene family, and reads lacking a unique V-gene family were excluded. In a later analysis, nearly 600 highly shared, low-generation-probability nucleotide sequences were removed to address suspected cross-contamination and a sequencing artifact. In a later analysis, a clonal expansion index for each public chain was calculated from normalized within-repertoire ranks of inferred template counts. Generation probabilities in a later analysis came from a VDJ recombination model fitted to out-of-frame rearrangements, and those results were checked against IGoR. In a later analysis, TCR-TCR, TCR-HLA and TCR-CMV co-occurrence was scored with hypergeometric tests, and a repertoire-size bias correction was applied to TCR pairs. False discovery rates were estimated in a later analysis by permuting HLA or CMV assignments 20 times. In a later analysis, co-occurring TCRs were grouped with DBSCAN, and TCRdist sequence similarity was added when clustering was performed within HLA-allele-positive subsets. For co-occurrence clustering, repertoires with fewer than 30,000 or more than 120,000 public chains were excluded, along with four or five repertoires with anomalous nucleotide sharing. TCRdb holds this immuneACCESS table with in-frame rearrangements only. Some clones are missing; in checked studies, unresolved V genes explain under half, and the rest has no known cause. V and J calls plus clone size are reproduced from that table; the DNA served to infer D and trimming. This sample gives 200,000 to 250,000 clones in total; more than 75% of them show up just once. The ten largest make up roughly 1.3% of the sample.

Results the study describes overall, beyond this receptor: The classifier was reported to diagnose cytomegalovirus status with high specificity and sensitivity in both the original cohort and the validation cohort. Sequencing depth was assumed to be roughly uniform across donors in the presence/absence analyses, though that assumption may not hold. A further reported finding was that TCR beta sequences accurately predicted the HLA-A and HLA-B alleles for most subjects in the first cohort. The study gave a list of under 200 TCR beta chains associated with cytomegalovirus. A few of the identified cytomegalovirus-associated TCR beta chains were confirmed in vitro to be specific for cytomegalovirus antigens. In a later analysis, HLA-associated TCR beta chains showed more clonal expansion and lower generation probabilities than non-associated chains that were equally common. In a later genetic analysis, fewer N-insertions in productive TCRs were reported among donors in an Asian-associated ancestry cluster than the roughly 640-donor mean. In a later analysis, 15,000 to 20,000 TCR beta sequences were associated with specific HLA alleles at a false discovery rate of 0.05. The cohort was sequenced for TCR beta chains only, and without alpha or paired-chain data the features that could be detected were limited. Because counts were too low, some 16 rarely observed V segments, including chromosome 9 orphons, were excluded from the earlier analysis of several hundred of the donors. In a later analysis, several top co-occurrence clusters were reported to appear linked to parvovirus B19, influenza, CMV and Epstein-Barr virus. Correlated functional status among segregating V segments might be attributable to linkage disequilibrium, but an unknown experimental factor could not be ruled out. The sequencing pipeline was judged likely to have produced a cluster of highly shared sequence variants as a technical artifact. The only immune exposure information available for the cohort was CMV serostatus. Broadly in line with IMGT annotations, most TCR beta V segments showed up in productive rearrangements about 87% or about 30% of the time in an earlier analysis of approximately 600 of the donors. Most CMV-associated TCR beta chains appeared to be HLA-restricted in a later analysis, and the HLA associations seemed to be driven largely by CMV exposure. The 87-base-pair reads could not distinguish some IMGT-functional V segments, including TRBV6-2 and TRBV6-3, so those segments were excluded. In a later genetic analysis, a missense DCLRE1C variant was associated with V-gene and J-gene trimming of TCR beta chains, and the association was replicated in an independent cohort. HLA typing was unavailable for some donors at each locus, so association tests used only the typed subset. The authors suggested that the approach could potentially be generalized to other disease states and immunological phenotypes. A later analysis found that TCR association rates varied across HLA loci, with DRB1 alleles showing the most associated TCRs and HLA-C alleles the fewest. Most TCR sequences were seen in very few donors, while some public TCRs were found in many individuals. When HLA alleles, especially DR and DQ, strongly co-occurred, TCR associations were difficult to assign to individual alleles.

This receptor was identified in a human donor in good health. Recombination linked TRBV6-1 to TRBJ2-7, with a weak D call of TRBD1 (5 bases match). The sequenced material came from PBMCs. For the CDR3, the sequence is CASSENQGPEQYF. In nucleotides, the sequence is TGTGCCAGCAGTGAAAATCAGGGCCCCGAGCAGTACTTC.